The clone carrying this T cell receptor beta chain appeared once. One end of the junction does not line up with germline, which may come from a read error. This sample is part of a study of blood T cell repertoires in COVID-19. Sequenced by immunoSEQ multiplex PCR; TCRdb stores in-frame clones only, minus some. Seen here are a few hundred thousand clones, more than 70% observed once, and the top ten hold under 2.5%. The germline gives CDR1 SGHVS, CDR2 FQNEAQ. CDR3 length equals 19 residues. The sequencing sample was made of PBMCs or T cells enriched from blood (not recorded which). The chain carries TRBV7-8 and TRBJ2-2; 8 bases match TRBD2. This clonotype originated in a woman between 35 and 50 years old with acute COVID-19. The CDR3 is CASSLGGRASGRNTGELFF. The CDR3, as DNA: TGTGCCAGCAGTTTAGGGGGTAGGGCGAGCGGGAGGAACACCGGGGAGCTGTTTTTT.